The sequence of this TCR beta chain was determined in a study of T cells after yellow fever vaccination. This clonotype occurred many times. Trimming removed 4 bases from V and 9 bases from J; junction bases left unmatched: 2. In germline, CDR1 is SGHRS, CDR2 YFSETQ. The CDR3 covers 12 residues. TCRdb re-derived calls from the 5' RACE reads in MiXCR, one entry per CDR3 protein. Of some 300,000 distinct CDR3 sequences listed, around 10% are singletons. The input for sequencing was CD4+ T cells sorted from PBMCs, taken 45 days after the yellow fever booster vaccination. The sequence was collected from a man aged 18 to 30 who received the YFV17D yellow fever vaccine. This sequence joins TRBV5-1 and TRBJ2-2, with 8 bases matching TRBD1. CDR3 residues: CASSDRGRELFF. CDR3 sequence (DNA): TGCGCCAGCAGCGACAGGGGAAGGGAGCTGTTTTTT.